Reported below is one T cell receptor (beta chain). Its antigen is undetermined. The junction departs from the called germline gene at one end, perhaps through a read error. Primers included in the PCR were 60 Vbeta and 13 Jbeta primers. Original processing methods: In a later analysis, the count reached 80 million or so unique TCR beta chains, with approximately 11 million shared. Produced via immunoSEQ multiplex PCR; TCRdb's table is partial and in-frame only. V and J calls and clone size are as listed in that table; D and trimming were resolved from the DNA. This sample's table reports about 140,000 clones. CDR1 and CDR2 (germline): SGHAT, FQNNGV. The CDR3 sequence is 11 residues long. The data stem from a study of cytomegalovirus exposure and HLA in healthy donors. Study results and caveats: The presence/absence work took it that sequencing depth was about the same across donors. Trimming of TCR beta V- and J-genes showed a link, identified in a later analysis, to a missense DCLRE1C variant. Cytomegalovirus status was reportedly diagnosed by the classifier with high sensitivity and specificity.

The clonotype originates from a young woman in good health and CMV-seronegative. Sequenced sample: PBMCs. V gene TRBV11-2 combines with J gene TRBJ2-2; no clear D gene. The CDR3: CVSSLVRELFF. The CDR3 DNA follows: TGTGTCAGCAGCTTAGTCAGGGAGCTGTTTTTT.